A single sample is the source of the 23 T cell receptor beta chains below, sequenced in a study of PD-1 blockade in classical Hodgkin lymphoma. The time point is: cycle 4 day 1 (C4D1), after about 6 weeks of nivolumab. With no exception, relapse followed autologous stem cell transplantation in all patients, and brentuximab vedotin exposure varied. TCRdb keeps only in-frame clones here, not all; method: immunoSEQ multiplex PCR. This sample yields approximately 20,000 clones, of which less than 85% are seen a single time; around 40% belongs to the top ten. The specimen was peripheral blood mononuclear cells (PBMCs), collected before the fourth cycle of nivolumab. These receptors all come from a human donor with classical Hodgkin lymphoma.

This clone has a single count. The CDR3 loop reads CASSIWSAGQASYEQYF. The DNA of the CDR3 is TGTGCCAGCAGCATATGGAGCGCGGGACAGGCCTCCTACGAGCAGTACTTC. This chain joins TRBV7-9 and TRBJ2-7, with 8 nucleotides matching TRBD1. The CDR3 loop spans 17 amino acids. V shed 5 bases, J shed 0 bases, and the junction held 12 bases outside the gene matches. CDR1 and CDR2 (germline): SEHNR, FQNEAQ (reference sequence).

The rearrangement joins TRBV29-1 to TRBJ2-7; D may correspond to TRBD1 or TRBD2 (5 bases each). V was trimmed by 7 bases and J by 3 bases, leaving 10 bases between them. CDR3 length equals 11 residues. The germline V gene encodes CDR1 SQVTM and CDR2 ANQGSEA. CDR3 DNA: TGCAGCGCCGGGACCTACTACGAGCAGTACTTC. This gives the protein CSAGTYYEQYF.

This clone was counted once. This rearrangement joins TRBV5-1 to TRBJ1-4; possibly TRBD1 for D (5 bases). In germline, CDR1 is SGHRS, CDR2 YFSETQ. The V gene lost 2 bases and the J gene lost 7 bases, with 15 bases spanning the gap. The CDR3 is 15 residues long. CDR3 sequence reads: CASSFGGATSEKLFF. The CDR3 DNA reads TGCGCCAGCAGCTTCGGCGGGGCGACTTCTGAAAAACTGTTTTTT.

CDR3 region: CASSVDRDGNTIYF. The CDR3 region has the DNA TGTGCCAGCAGCGTAGATCGGGATGGAAACACCATATATTTT. The chain recombines TRBV9 with TRBJ1-3; D is unresolved. Trimming pared 0 bases from V and 3 bases from J, leaving 7 bases between. Germline V gene sequence: CDR1 SGDLS, CDR2 YYNGEE. The CDR3 consists of 14 residues.

The CDR3 DNA is TGTGCCAGCAGCTTAGTTATTAGCGGGCAGGGCTGGCTGTTTTTT. It translates to CASSLVISGQGWLFF. V gene TRBV7-2 combines with J gene TRBJ2-2; 7 bases are shared with TRBD2. Germline V gene data show CDR1 as SGHTA and CDR2 as FQGNSA. The CDR3 sequence is 15 residues long. The trim removed 1 base at V and 13 bases at J, leaving 12 bases unmatched.

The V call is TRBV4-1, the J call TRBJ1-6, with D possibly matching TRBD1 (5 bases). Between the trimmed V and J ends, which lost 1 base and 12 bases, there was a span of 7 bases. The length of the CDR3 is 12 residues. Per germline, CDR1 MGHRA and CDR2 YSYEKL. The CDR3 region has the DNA TGCGCCAGCAGCCAAGTCCAGGGACCCCTCCACTTT. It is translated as CASSQVQGPLHF.

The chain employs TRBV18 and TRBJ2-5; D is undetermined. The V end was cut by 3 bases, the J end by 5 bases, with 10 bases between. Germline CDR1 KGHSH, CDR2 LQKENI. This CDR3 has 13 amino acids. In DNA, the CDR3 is TGTGCCAGCTCACCGTGGCAAGGGGAGACCCAGTACTTC. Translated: CASSPWQGETQYF. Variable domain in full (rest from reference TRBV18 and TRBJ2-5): NAGVMQNPRHLVRRRGQEARLRCSPMKGHSHVYWYRQLPEEGLKFMVYLQKENIIDESGMPKERFSAEFPKEGPSILRIQQVVRGDSAAYFCASSPWQGETQYFGPGTRLLVL.

CDR3 in amino acids: CASSPPGHSYGYTF. The CDR3 DNA is TGTGCCAGCAGTCCCCCGGGACACTCCTATGGCTACACCTTC. V usage is TRBV6-6 and J usage is TRBJ1-2; D may be TRBD1 (6 bases). V lost 5 bases and J lost 4, with 14 bases in between. The CDR3 length is 14 residues. Germline lookup yields CDR1 MNHNY and CDR2 SVGAGI (reference sequence).

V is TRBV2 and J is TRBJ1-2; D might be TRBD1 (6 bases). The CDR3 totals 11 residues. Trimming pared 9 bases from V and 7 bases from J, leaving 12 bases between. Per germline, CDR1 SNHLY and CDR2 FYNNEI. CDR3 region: CASHRARGYTF. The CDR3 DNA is TGTGCCAGTCACAGGGCGCGTGGCTACACCTTC.

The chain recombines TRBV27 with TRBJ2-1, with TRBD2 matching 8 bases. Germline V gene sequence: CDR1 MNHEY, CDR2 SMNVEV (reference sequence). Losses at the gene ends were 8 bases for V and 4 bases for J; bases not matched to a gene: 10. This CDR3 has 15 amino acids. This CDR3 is CASCTGTRAYNEQFF. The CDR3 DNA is TGTGCCAGCTGTACCGGGACTAGGGCGTACAATGAGCAGTTCTTC.

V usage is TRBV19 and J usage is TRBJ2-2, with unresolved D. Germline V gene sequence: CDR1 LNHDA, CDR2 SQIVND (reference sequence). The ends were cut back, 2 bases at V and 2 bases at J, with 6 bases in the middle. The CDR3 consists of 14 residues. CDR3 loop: CASSIQVNTGELFF. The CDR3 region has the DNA TGTGCCAGTAGTATACAGGTTAACACCGGGGAGCTGTTTTTT.

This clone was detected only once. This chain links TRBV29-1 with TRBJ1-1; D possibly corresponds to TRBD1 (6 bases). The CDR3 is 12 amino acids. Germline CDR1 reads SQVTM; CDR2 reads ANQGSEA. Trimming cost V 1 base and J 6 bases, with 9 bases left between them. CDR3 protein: CSVEASGAEAFF. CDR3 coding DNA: TGCAGCGTTGAAGCGTCAGGGGCTGAAGCTTTCTTT.

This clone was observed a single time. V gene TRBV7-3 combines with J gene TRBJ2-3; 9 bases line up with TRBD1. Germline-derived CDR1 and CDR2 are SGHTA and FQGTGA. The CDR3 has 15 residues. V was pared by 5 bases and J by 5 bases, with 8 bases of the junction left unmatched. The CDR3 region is CASSQAGTGRDTQYF. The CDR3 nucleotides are TGTGCCAGCAGCCAAGCCGGGACAGGGAGAGATACGCAGTATTTT.

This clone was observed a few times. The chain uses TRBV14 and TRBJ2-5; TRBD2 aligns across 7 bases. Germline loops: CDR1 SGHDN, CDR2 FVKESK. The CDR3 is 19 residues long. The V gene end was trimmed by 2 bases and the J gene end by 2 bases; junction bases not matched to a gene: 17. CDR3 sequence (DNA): TGTGCCAGCAGCCAACTAAGCCTGGTAGCGGGTGCGACTCAAGAGACCCAGTACTTC. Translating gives CASSQLSLVAGATQETQYF.

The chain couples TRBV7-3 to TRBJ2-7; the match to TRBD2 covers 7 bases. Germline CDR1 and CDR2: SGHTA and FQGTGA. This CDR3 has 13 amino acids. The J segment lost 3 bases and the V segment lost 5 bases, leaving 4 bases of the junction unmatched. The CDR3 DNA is TGTGCCAGCAGCACCGGACTAGGCTACGAGCAGTACTTC. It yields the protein CASSTGLGYEQYF.

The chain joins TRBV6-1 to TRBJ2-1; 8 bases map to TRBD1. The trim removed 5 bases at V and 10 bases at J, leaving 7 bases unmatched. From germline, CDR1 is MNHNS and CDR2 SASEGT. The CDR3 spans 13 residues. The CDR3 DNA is TGTGCCAGCAGTCCGCAGGGGGCACGAGAGCAGTTCTTC. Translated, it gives CASSPQGAREQFF.

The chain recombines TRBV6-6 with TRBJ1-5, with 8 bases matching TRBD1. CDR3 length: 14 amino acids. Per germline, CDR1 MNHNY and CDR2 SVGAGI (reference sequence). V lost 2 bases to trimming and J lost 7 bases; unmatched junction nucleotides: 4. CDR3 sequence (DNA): TGTGCCAGCAGTTACGAGGCAGGGGGCCAGCCCCAGCATTTT. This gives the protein CASSYEAGGQPQHF.

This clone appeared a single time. The CDR3 coding sequence is TGTGCCAGTCGACAGGGGAATAGTGATGAGCAGTTCTTC. Encoded protein: CASRQGNSDEQFF. This chain connects TRBV19 to TRBJ2-1, with TRBD1 identical over 8 bases. V lost 8 bases to trimming and J lost 8 bases; unmatched junction nucleotides: 8. The germline V gene has CDR1 LNHDA and CDR2 SQIVND (reference sequence). The CDR3 spans 13 residues. The full variable domain, rest sourced from reference TRBV19 and TRBJ2-1, is DGGITQSPKYLFRKEGQNVTLSCEQNLNHDAMYWYRQDPGQGLRLIYYSQIVNDFQKGDIAEGYSVSREKKESFPLTVTSAQKNPTAFYLCASRQGNSDEQFFGPGTRLTVL.

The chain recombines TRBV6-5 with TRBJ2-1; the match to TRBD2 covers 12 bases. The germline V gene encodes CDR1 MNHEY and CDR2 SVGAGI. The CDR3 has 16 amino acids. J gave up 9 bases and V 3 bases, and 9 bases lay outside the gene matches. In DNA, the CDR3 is TGTGCCAGCAGTTATACTAGCGGGAGGATCAGGGGTGAGCAGTTCTTC. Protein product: CASSYTSGRIRGEQFF.

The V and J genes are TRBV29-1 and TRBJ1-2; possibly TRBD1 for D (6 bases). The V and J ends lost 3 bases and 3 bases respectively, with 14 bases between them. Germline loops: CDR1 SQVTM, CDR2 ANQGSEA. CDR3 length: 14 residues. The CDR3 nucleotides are TGCAGCGTTGAGGAGGACAGCCCTTACTATGGCTACACCTTC. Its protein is CSVEEDSPYYGYTF.

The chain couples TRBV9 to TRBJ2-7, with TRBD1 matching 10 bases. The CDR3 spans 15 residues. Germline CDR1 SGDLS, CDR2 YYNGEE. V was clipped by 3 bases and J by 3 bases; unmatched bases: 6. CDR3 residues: CASSEGDRGYYEQYF. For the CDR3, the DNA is TGTGCCAGCAGCGAAGGGGACAGGGGTTACTACGAGCAGTACTTC.

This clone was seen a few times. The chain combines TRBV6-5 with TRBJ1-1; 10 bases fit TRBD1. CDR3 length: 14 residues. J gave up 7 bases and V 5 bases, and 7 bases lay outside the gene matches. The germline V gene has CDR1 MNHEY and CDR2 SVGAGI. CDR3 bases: TGTGCCAGCAGTCCGACAGGGGGCGCCGATGAAGCTTTCTTT. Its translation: CASSPTGGADEAFF.

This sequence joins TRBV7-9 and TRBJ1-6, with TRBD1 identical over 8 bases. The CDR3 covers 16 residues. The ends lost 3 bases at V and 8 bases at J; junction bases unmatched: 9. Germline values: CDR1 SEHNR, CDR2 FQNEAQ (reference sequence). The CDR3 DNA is TGTGCCAGCAGCTTTTTCAGGGACAGGATGGATTCACCCCTCCACTTT. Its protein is CASSFFRDRMDSPLHF.